Each of the 21 T cell receptor beta chains below was sequenced from the same sample in a study of blood T cell repertoires in COVID-19. Sequencing was performed with immunoSEQ multiplex PCR; in TCRdb, only in-frame clones are kept and a portion is missing. The table records around 100,000 clones, 75% to 90% of them present only once. The sample comprised peripheral blood. The source of these receptors is a human donor in a cohort sampled during active or convalescent COVID-19.

This chain joins TRBV5-4 and TRBJ2-2; D ambiguous. The CDR3 runs to 14 residues. V was cut by 5 bases and J by 3 bases, with 11 bases left in between. Looked up from germline, CDR1 is SGHNT and CDR2 is YYREEE (reference sequence). The CDR3 DNA reads TGTGCCAGCAGTCTTGACTGGTACACCGGGGAGCTGTTTTTT. This codes for CASSLDWYTGELFF. The variable domain in full, completed from reference TRBV5-4 and TRBJ2-2, reads ETGVTQSPTHLIKTRGQQVTLRCSSQSGHNTVSWYQQALGQGPQFIFQYYREEENGRGNFPPRFSGLQFPNYSSELNVNALELDDSALYLCASSLDWYTGELFFGEGSRLTVL.

This sequence joins TRBV6-4 and TRBJ2-1; 9 bases line up with TRBD2. This CDR3 contains 14 residues. J was trimmed by 10 bases and V by 3 bases; bases with no gene match: 7. The germline V gene encodes CDR1 MRHNA and CDR2 SNTAGT. This chain's CDR3 is CASSEVPLAGEQFF. CDR3 sequence (DNA): TGTGCCAGCAGTGAAGTTCCGCTAGCGGGGGAGCAGTTCTTC.

The chain combines TRBV28 with TRBJ1-3; possibly TRBD1 for D (6 bases). Germline V CDR1 and CDR2: MDHEN, SYDVKM. The V gene lost 7 bases and the J gene lost 4 bases, with 20 bases spanning the gap. The CDR3 sequence is 16 residues long. The CDR3 protein is CASIPGGGLRGNTIYF. DNA for the CDR3: TGTGCCAGCATCCCCGGGGGGGGGCTGCGAGGAAACACCATATATTTT.

CDR3 sequence (DNA): TGTGCCAGCATTCCGGTAGCGGCGGATACGCAGTATTTT. Amino acids: CASIPVAADTQYF. The V gene is TRBV12-3 or TRBV12-4, the J gene TRBJ2-3; maybe TRBD2 (6 bases). V dropped 7 bases and J dropped 6 bases, with 14 bases sitting between them. The CDR3 loop spans 13 amino acids.

This clone came up once. V is TRBV11-2 and J is TRBJ2-3; 8 nucleotides match TRBD2. CDR3 size: 16 residues. With 5 bases clipped from V and 2 bases from J, the junction kept 9 bases outside the gene matches. The germline V gene encodes CDR1 SGHAT and CDR2 FQNNGV. The CDR3: CASSPPSGGFTDTQYF. For the CDR3, the DNA is TGTGCCAGCAGCCCCCCCAGCGGGGGATTCACAGATACGCAGTATTTT.

This chain uses TRBV6-1 with TRBJ2-7; TRBD1 matches at 11 bases. This CDR3 has 17 residues. J was trimmed by 4 bases and V by 4 bases; bases with no gene match: 12. Germline assignment: CDR1 MNHNS and CDR2 SASEGT. CDR3 sequence reads: CASSVPGTGGNVYEQYF. The CDR3, as DNA: TGTGCCAGCAGTGTACCAGGGACAGGGGGAAATGTGTACGAGCAGTACTTC.

V usage is TRBV10-3 and J usage is TRBJ2-1, with 11 bases identical to TRBD2. Germline CDR1 ENHRY, CDR2 SYGVKD. This CDR3 contains 15 residues. Losses at the gene ends were 7 bases for V and 6 bases for J; bases not matched to a gene: 8. The CDR3 bases are TGTGCCATCACTCCGACTAGCGGGGCTTCCAATGAGCAGTTCTTC. Amino acids: CAITPTSGASNEQFF.

The gene calls are TRBV10-3 and TRBJ2-7, with 8 bases matching TRBD2. The trim removed 6 bases at V and 6 bases at J, leaving 10 bases unmatched. Per the germline V gene, CDR1 is ENHRY and CDR2 is SYGVKD. The CDR3 has 14 residues. CDR3 sequence (DNA): TGTGCCATCAGCCGACTCTTAGCGGGGCGCGAGCAGTACTTC. Protein sequence: CAISRLLAGREQYF.

V and J are TRBV7-2 and TRBJ1-2; possible D gene TRBD1, 6 bases. V was shortened by 4 bases and J by 4 bases, with 19 bases between the two germline ends. The CDR3 is made up of 16 amino acids. The germline gives CDR1 SGHTA, CDR2 FQGNSA. CDR3 in amino acids: CASSSVLLQGPYGYTF. In nucleotides, the CDR3 is TGTGCCAGCAGCTCCGTTTTATTACAGGGCCCCTATGGCTACACCTTC.

The gene calls are TRBV5-1 and TRBJ1-3; 7 bases agree with TRBD1. The CDR3 length is 16 residues. The V gene end was trimmed by 2 bases and the J gene end by 0 bases; junction bases not matched to a gene: 5. CDR1 and CDR2 (germline): SGHRS, YFSETQ. This CDR3 reads CASSFSGTDSGNTIYF. The CDR3 bases are TGCGCCAGCAGCTTTTCCGGGACAGACTCTGGAAACACCATATATTTT.

This clone was recorded a few times. CDR3 bases: TGTGCCAGCAGCCTACAGGGGGCAGGTGAAAAACTGTTTTTT. It specifies CASSLQGAGEKLFF. The V gene is TRBV2, the J gene TRBJ1-4, with 9 bases identical to TRBD1. V lost 6 bases and J lost 7; bases outside the gene matches: 6. Germline V gene data show CDR1 as SNHLY and CDR2 as FYNNEI. The CDR3 length is 14 residues.

This clone was counted a single time. The CDR3 spells CASSQEPTGEQYF. The DNA for the CDR3 is TGCGCCAGCAGCCAAGAACCCACGGGGGAGCAGTACTTC. V gene TRBV4-1 combines with J gene TRBJ2-7, with a tentative D call TRBD2 (5 bases). Germline V CDR1 and CDR2: MGHRA, YSYEKL. The CDR3 extends over 13 amino acids. V dropped 0 bases and J dropped 7 bases, with 10 bases sitting between them.

This clone was counted a single time. The rearrangement joins TRBV5-8 to TRBJ2-7; the match to TRBD1 covers 8 bases. V gave up 6 bases and J gave up 0 bases; unmatched junction bases: 8. CDR3 size: 15 residues. Germline V CDR1 and CDR2: SGHTS, YDEGEE. In DNA, the CDR3 is TGTGCCAGCACCTACCCGACAGGGGACTCCTACGAGCAGTACTTC. Protein product: CASTYPTGDSYEQYF.

This chain joins TRBV11-3 and TRBJ2-5, with 8 positions matching TRBD1. Germline V gene data show CDR1 as SGHNT and CDR2 as YENEEA. V trimming: 4 bases; J trimming: 5 bases; junction bases outside the gene matches: 6. The CDR3 sequence is 14 residues long. CDR3 region: CASSSRTGRETQYF. The CDR3 region has the DNA TGTGCCAGCAGCTCACGGACAGGGCGGGAGACCCAGTACTTC.

This clone appeared once. The chain employs TRBV21-1 and TRBJ1-6. TRBV21-1 is a known pseudogene. This CDR3 has 17 residues. Here the CDR3 reads CASSKEGGSSYNSPLHF. CDR3 DNA: TGTGCCAGCAGCAAAGAGGGTGGGAGCTCCTATAATTCACCCCTCCACTTT.

The CDR3 DNA sequence: TGTGCCAGCAGCTCGGGACAGGCCTTCCAAGAGACCCAGTACTTC. Protein sequence: CASSSGQAFQETQYF. The chain has TRBV5-6 and TRBJ2-5; TRBD1 aligns across 8 bases. CDR3 length: 15 amino acids. Germline V gives CDR1 SGHDT, CDR2 YYEEEE. With V trimmed by 3 bases and J by 1 base, 5 bases remained unmatched.

The chain joins TRBV30 to TRBJ1-1; TRBD1 matches at 7 bases. This CDR3 region has 12 residues. The V and J ends lost 4 bases and 3 bases, in that order; junction bases with no gene match: 2. CDR1 is GTSNPN and CDR2 is SVGIG in the germline V gene (reference sequence). CDR3 DNA: TGTGCCTGGATAGGGGGCGACACTGAAGCTTTCTTT. Amino acid sequence: CAWIGGDTEAFF.

This rearrangement joins TRBV12-3 or TRBV12-4 to TRBJ1-3; D is unresolved. CDR3 size: 12 residues. V was trimmed by 2 bases and J by 4 bases, leaving 3 bases between them. The CDR3 DNA follows: TGTGCCAGCAGTTTAACAGGAAACACCATATATTTT. Residues: CASSLTGNTIYF.

The chain employs TRBV6-5 and TRBJ1-5; the D gene is possibly TRBD1 (6 bases). V dropped 6 bases and J dropped 0 bases, with 12 bases sitting between them. CDR1 is MNHEY and CDR2 is SVGAGI in the germline V gene. The length of the CDR3 is 15 residues. DNA of the CDR3: TGTGCCAGCAGGCCGACAGGAGATAGCAATCAGCCCCAGCATTTT. It yields the protein CASRPTGDSNQPQHF.

V and J are TRBV30 and TRBJ1-3; TRBD1 matches 8 bases. J gave up 0 bases and V 5 bases, and 3 bases lay outside the gene matches. Germline V CDR1 and CDR2: GTSNPN, SVGIG (reference sequence). This CDR3 region has 14 residues. CDR3 DNA sequence: TGTGCCTGGGGACAGGGCACCTCTGGAAACACCATATATTTT. Encoded protein: CAWGQGTSGNTIYF.

The CDR3 nucleotides read TGTGCCAGCAGCCCTCAGTCGTGGGGCCCTTCGACGTTGGGAAACACCATATATTTT. Translation gives CASSPQSWGPSTLGNTIYF. This chain links TRBV7-2 with TRBJ1-3; tentative D call: TRBD1 (5 bases). This CDR3 has 19 residues. Germline V gene sequence: CDR1 SGHTA, CDR2 FQGNSA. The ends were cut back, 5 bases at V and 4 bases at J, with 27 bases in the middle.